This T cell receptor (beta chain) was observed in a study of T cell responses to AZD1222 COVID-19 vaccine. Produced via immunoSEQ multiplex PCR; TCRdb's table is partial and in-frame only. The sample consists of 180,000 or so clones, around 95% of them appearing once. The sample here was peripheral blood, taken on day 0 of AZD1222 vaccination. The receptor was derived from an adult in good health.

The CDR3 loop is CASSQTPLQETQYF. The CDR3 nucleotides read TGTGCCAGCAGCCAGACGCCCCTTCAAGAGACCCAGTACTTC. The chain couples TRBV28 to TRBJ2-5; D remains unclear. Germline lookup yields CDR1 MDHEN and CDR2 SYDVKM. The V gene lost 6 bases and the J gene lost 2 bases, with 13 bases spanning the gap. The CDR3 is made up of 14 amino acids.